This is a list of T cell receptor beta chains from one sample in a study of graft-versus-host responses after intestinal transplantation. TCRdb keeps only in-frame clones here, not all; method: immunoSEQ multiplex PCR. Counted here are about 99,000 clones, around 92% occurring once; the ten biggest clones make up over 0.06%. These receptors have no known antigen. Sample: unstimulated CD8+ T cells sorted from spleen or lymph node cells, taken before transplant. The receptor source for this set is a human donor who was the organ donor for an intestinal transplant. CDR3s include the opening cysteine and the closing phenylalanine or tryptophan. The D gene is left open where the match is weak. The size entry is marked missing in some rows and otherwise reads once, few, many or a size class.

CDR3: CASSSTLAGITDTQYF
DNA: TGTGCCAGCAGCTCAACTTTAGCGGGAATAACAGATACGCAGTATTTT
D: TRBD2
V: TRBV7-8
size: NA
J: TRBJ2-3

CDR3: CASSSLTGGTEAFF
DNA: TGTGCCAGCAGTTCACTAACAGGGGGCACTGAAGCTTTCTTT
D: TRBD1
V: TRBV6-5
size: NA
J: TRBJ1-1

CDR3: CASSVQGFPSYEQYF
DNA: TGTGCCAGTAGTGTCCAGGGCTTCCCCTCCTACGAGCAGTACTTC
D: NA
V: TRBV19
size: NA
J: TRBJ2-7

CDR3: CASSSPGDTEAFF
DNA: TGCGCCAGCAGCTCTCCAGGGGACACTGAAGCTTTCTTT
D: NA
V: TRBV5-1
size: few
J: TRBJ1-1

CDR3: CAISESPSGGYEQYF
DNA: TGTGCCATCAGTGAATCTCCTAGCGGGGGGTACGAGCAGTACTTC
D: TRBD2
V: TRBV10-3
size: NA
J: TRBJ2-7

CDR3: CASSFSLGGQNYGYTF
DNA: TGTGCCAGCAGTTTCTCACTGGGAGGACAAAACTATGGCTACACCTTC
D: NA
V: TRBV6-5
size: once
J: TRBJ1-2

CDR3: CSAQSYNEQFF
DNA: TGCAGCGCCCAGTCTTACAATGAGCAGTTCTTC
D: NA
V: TRBV29-1
size: NA
J: TRBJ2-1

CDR3: CASSYRGRDNEQFF
DNA: TGTGCCAGCAGTTATCGGGGGAGGGACAATGAGCAGTTCTTC
D: TRBD2
V: TRBV6-1
size: NA
J: TRBJ2-1

CDR3: CASITGQNQPQHF
DNA: TGCGCCAGCATCACGGGACAGAATCAGCCCCAGCATTTT
D: TRBD1
V: TRBV5-1
size: few
J: TRBJ1-5

CDR3: CSVVLDGDRVSYEQYF
DNA: TGCAGCGTTGTTCTGGATGGGGACAGAGTTTCCTACGAGCAGTACTTC
D: TRBD1
V: TRBV29-1
size: few
J: TRBJ2-7

CDR3: CASSLSPYQQGAILTPSTDTQYF
DNA: TGTGCCAGCAGTTTATCCCCCTATCAACAGGGGGCAATCCTTACCCCTAGCACAGATACGCAGTATTTT
D: TRBD1
V: TRBV28
size: NA
J: TRBJ2-3